Listed below are T cell receptor beta chains from one sample, sequenced in a study of T cell responses to AZD1222 COVID-19 vaccine. The repertoire was sequenced with immunoSEQ multiplex PCR; TCRdb's copy has only in-frame clones and lacks some. The sample shows around 150,000 clones, over 85% of them seen only once. The sequenced sample was peripheral blood, obtained 28 days after the second AZD1222 dose. These receptors came from an adult who received the AZD1222 COVID-19 vaccine. Each CDR3 is given with its conserved first and last residue. D genes are given only for firm matches. Size is omitted from some rows. Given values are once, few, many or a class for expanded clones.

>.|.|TRBJ1-1|TRBV2
CASSGVSEAFF
TGTGCCAGCAGCGGGGTATCTGAAGCTTTCTTT
>.|.|TRBJ2-1|TRBV4-3
CASSQESSYNEQFF
TGCGCCAGCAGCCAAGAGAGCTCCTACAATGAGCAGTTCTTC
>.|.|TRBJ2-1|TRBV6-5
CASSRPLGGEQFF
TGTGCCAGCAGTCGTCCCCTCGGGGGAGAGCAGTTCTTC
>.|.|TRBJ1-5|TRBV18
CASSPGGGYSNQPQHF
TGTGCCAGCTCACCCGGCGGAGGGTATAGCAATCAGCCCCAGCATTTT
>.|.|TRBJ2-7|TRBV5-1
CASSPNSLPTYEQYF
TGCGCCAGCAGCCCAAATTCCCTGCCTACCTACGAGCAGTACTTC
>.|.|TRBJ1-2|TRBV3-1/TRBV3-2
CASSQEVTGVDGYTF
TGTGCCAGCAGCCAGGAGGTGACAGGAGTTGATGGCTACACCTTC
>.|.|TRBJ2-3|TRBV11-2
CASSLDWGVDTQYF
TGTGCCAGCAGCTTAGATTGGGGAGTAGATACGCAGTATTTT
>.|TRBD1|TRBJ1-2|TRBV7-2
CASSSRGQGANGYTF
TGTGCCAGCAGCTCCCGGGGACAGGGGGCAAATGGCTACACCTTC
>.|.|TRBJ1-1|TRBV4-3
CASSQDQGSTNTEAFF
TGCGCCAGCAGCCAAGACCAGGGTTCTACGAACACTGAAGCTTTCTTT
>once|.|TRBJ1-1|TRBV2
CASSVGYRADEAFF
TGTGCCAGCAGTGTGGGATACAGGGCGGATGAAGCTTTCTTT
>.|TRBD1|TRBJ1-1|TRBV6-2/TRBV6-3
CASSYHGQGNTEAFF
TGTGCCAGCAGTTACCACGGACAGGGAAACACTGAAGCTTTCTTT
>.|.|TRBJ1-2|TRBV7-8
CASSPGLGYTF
TGTGCCAGCAGCCCGGGTCTTGGCTACACCTTC
>.|.|TRBJ2-1|TRBV10-3
CAISVQSSYNEQFF
TGTGCCATCAGTGTGCAGAGCTCCTACAATGAGCAGTTCTTC
>.|.|TRBJ1-6|TRBV15
CATQVRGPNSPLHF
TGTGCCACCCAAGTTAGGGGCCCTAATTCACCCCTCCACTTT
>.|.|TRBJ1-1|TRBV30
CAWSVWGNTEAFF
TGTGCCTGGAGTGTGTGGGGGAACACTGAAGCTTTCTTT
>.|.|TRBJ1-5|TRBV30
CAWSLLPGVSNQPQHF
TGTGCCTGGAGTCTACTACCAGGGGTAAGCAATCAGCCCCAGCATTTT